The 27 T cell receptor beta chains presented below share a single source sample, sequenced in a study of blood T cell repertoires in COVID-19. Sequencing used immunoSEQ multiplex PCR; TCRdb keeps in-frame clones, though not all of them. Of over 100,000 clones in the sample, around 83% were seen once. Material: PBMCs or T cells enriched from blood (not recorded which). These TCRs come from a woman in her thirties who had recovered from COVID-19.

The CDR3 loop reads CASSLGLGGGNEQFF. CDR3 nucleotide sequence: TGTGCCAGCAGCTTAGGACTAGGGGGAGGGAATGAGCAGTTCTTC. The chain recombines TRBV7-8 with TRBJ2-1, with D possibly matching TRBD2 (7 bases). This CDR3 is built from 15 residues. The germline V and J ends were trimmed by 1 base and 7 bases, with 14 bases remaining between them. Germline CDR1 is SGHVS and CDR2 is FQNEAQ.

In DNA, the CDR3 is TGTGCCACTACTAGCGGGAGGGCCAACAATGAGCAGTTCTTC. It codes for CATTSGRANNEQFF. The chain recombines TRBV24-1 with TRBJ2-1; 13 bases agree with TRBD2. The junction had 4 bases not matched to a gene; V was cut back by 10 bases and J by 5 bases. The CDR3 contains 14 residues. The germline V gene encodes CDR1 KGHDR and CDR2 SFDVKD.

V and J are TRBV5-1 and TRBJ1-4, with D possibly being TRBD1 (5 bases). V shed 0 bases and J shed 5 bases, with 11 bases lying between them. Germline loops: CDR1 SGHRS, CDR2 YFSETQ. This CDR3 spans 15 amino acids. The CDR3 DNA is TGCGCCAGCAGCTTGGGACAGCGCCTGAATGAAAAACTGTTTTTT. As protein: CASSLGQRLNEKLFF.

The chain combines TRBV24-1 with TRBJ2-5; D may be TRBD2 (5 bases). CDR1 KGHDR and CDR2 SFDVKD come from the germline V gene. V was clipped by 4 bases and J by 1 base, with 18 bases between them. The CDR3 runs to 17 residues. The CDR3 DNA is TGTGCCACCAGTGAACCCGACTATACAGAGTCCCAAGAGACCCAGTACTTC. Translating gives CATSEPDYTESQETQYF.

V usage is TRBV7-9 and J usage is TRBJ1-6; possible D gene TRBD1, 6 bases. The CDR3 is made up of 13 amino acids. The V and J ends lost 4 bases and 9 bases respectively, with 10 bases between them. Germline loops: CDR1 SEHNR, CDR2 FQNEAQ (reference sequence). As DNA, the CDR3 is TGTGCCAGCAGCTCAAAAGGGGGTTCACCCCTCCACTTT. It codes for CASSSKGGSPLHF.

The chain links TRBV9 to TRBJ2-1; 8 bases map to TRBD2. The V segment lost 4 bases and the J segment 0 bases; nucleotides outside the gene matches: 9. The CDR3 spans 17 residues. The germline V gene encodes CDR1 SGDLS and CDR2 YYNGEE. The chain's CDR3 is CASSPSASGHSYNEQFF. Here the CDR3 DNA reads TGTGCCAGCAGCCCGTCGGCTAGCGGGCACTCCTACAATGAGCAGTTCTTC.

The DNA of the CDR3 is TGTGCCAGCAGCCAAGGGGGCGGGGAGCTGTTTTTT. Residues: CASSQGGGELFF. The V gene is TRBV7-3, the J gene TRBJ2-2; TRBD1 might be the D (6 bases). Per germline, CDR1 SGHTA and CDR2 FQGTGA. The CDR3 runs 12 residues. V was clipped by 5 bases and J by 7 bases, with 8 bases between them.

A remark on this clone: Other DNA variants within this sample encode the same CDR3. The rearrangement uses TRBV4-3 and TRBJ2-1; D unresolved. Germline CDR1 and CDR2: LGHNA and YSLEER. Between the trimmed V and J ends, which lost 1 base and 1 base, there was a span of 11 bases. The CDR3 sequence is 16 residues long. The CDR3 region has the DNA TGCGCCAGCAGCCAAGCCCCATCAGGATCCTACAATGAGCAGTTCTTC. It codes for CASSQAPSGSYNEQFF.

The rearrangement links TRBV4-1 to TRBJ2-7, with D tentatively TRBD1 (5 bases). This CDR3 region has 15 residues. Germline values: CDR1 MGHRA, CDR2 YSYEKL. Trimming left V 0 bases short and J 6 bases short, with 15 bases between. The CDR3, as DNA: TGCGCCAGCAGCCAAGATACTACAGGATTGAGCGAGCAGTACTTC. Translation gives CASSQDTTGLSEQYF.

The V and J genes are TRBV27 and TRBJ2-1; TRBD2 aligns across 12 bases. Trimming took 3 bases from V and 7 from J; bases not matched to a gene: 13. The CDR3 spans 18 residues. The germline V gene encodes CDR1 MNHEY and CDR2 SMNVEV (reference sequence). CDR3 in DNA: TGTGCCAGCAGTTTCCTGACCCCCTCTAGCGGGAGGGTAAATGAGCAGTTCTTC. Protein: CASSFLTPSSGRVNEQFF.

The chain links TRBV4-1 to TRBJ1-1; a weak D match, TRBD1 (6 bases). The CDR3 has 14 amino acids. Germline V gives CDR1 MGHRA, CDR2 YSYEKL. Trimming took 5 bases from V and 2 from J, leaving 12 bases between them. CDR3 coding DNA: TGCGCCAGCAGCAGGCGGGGGGCAAACACTGAAGCTTTCTTT. This codes for CASSRRGANTEAFF.

The chain is built from TRBV18 and TRBJ2-3; tentative D call: TRBD2 (5 bases). V dropped 6 bases and J dropped 1 base, with 20 bases sitting between them. This CDR3 has 17 amino acids. Germline V gene data show CDR1 as KGHSH and CDR2 as LQKENI. The CDR3 nucleotides read TGTGCCAGCTCCCCCCGACCACCTAGCTGGGGCACAGATACGCAGTATTTT. Residues: CASSPRPPSWGTDTQYF.

The V gene is TRBV6-5, the J gene TRBJ1-6; no definite D call. Trimming took 0 bases from V and 7 from J, leaving 7 bases between them. CDR1 and CDR2 (germline): MNHEY, SVGAGI. The CDR3 runs 14 residues. The CDR3 reads CASSYSGSNSPLHF. CDR3 sequence (DNA): TGTGCCAGCAGTTACTCCGGGTCCAATTCACCCCTCCACTTT.

V is TRBV20-1 and J is TRBJ1-1; no reliable D call. CDR1 and CDR2 from the germline V gene are DFQATT and SNEGSKA (reference sequence). The CDR3 contains 15 residues. Trimming left V 3 bases short and J 4 bases short, with 18 bases between. In DNA, the CDR3 is TGCAGTGCTAGTGGGGTTTTATCGGGGAGCACTGAAGCTTTCTTT. Translating gives CSASGVLSGSTEAFF.

This chain links TRBV5-1 with TRBJ2-2; TRBD2 aligns across 14 bases. V lost 3 bases, J lost 7 bases, and 8 bases stayed unmatched. The CDR3 covers 17 residues. Germline V CDR1 and CDR2: SGHRS, YFSETQ. The CDR3 protein is CASSSTTSGRASGELFF. The CDR3 nucleotides are TGCGCCAGCAGCTCTACGACTAGCGGGAGGGCCAGCGGGGAGCTGTTTTTT.

The chain combines TRBV7-9 with TRBJ2-7; 11 bases fit TRBD1. The CDR3 is made up of 15 amino acids. From germline, CDR1 is SEHNR and CDR2 FQNEAQ (reference sequence). J lost 6 bases, V lost 2 bases, and 6 bases had no gene match. The CDR3 is CASSLSGTGGSEQYF. DNA of the CDR3: TGTGCCAGCAGCTTATCCGGGACAGGGGGTAGCGAGCAGTACTTC.

The chain recombines TRBV2 with TRBJ1-4; D is possibly TRBD1 (5 bases). The CDR3 extends over 14 amino acids. Trimming removed 8 bases at V and 0 bases at J, with 10 bases between. Germline lookup yields CDR1 SNHLY and CDR2 FYNNEI. The CDR3, as DNA: TGTGCCAGCGGGGCCCCTGCAACTAATGAAAAACTGTTTTTT. Its translation is CASGAPATNEKLFF.

In this sample, this clone turned up once. The chain uses TRBV6-5 and TRBJ1-4; D might be TRBD1 (5 bases). Germline lookup yields CDR1 MNHEY and CDR2 SVGAGI. The germline V and J ends were trimmed by 6 bases and 0 bases, with 11 bases remaining between them. The CDR3 is 15 residues long. CDR3 amino acids: CASRAGHATNEKLFF. The CDR3 nucleotides read TGTGCCAGCAGGGCAGGGCATGCAACTAATGAAAAACTGTTTTTT.

The V gene is TRBV5-1, the J gene TRBJ2-7; TRBD1 agrees at 8 bases. The CDR3 extends over 14 amino acids. With V trimmed by 2 bases and J by 4 bases, 5 bases remained unmatched. The V gene's germline CDR1 is SGHRS and CDR2 YFSETQ. The chain's CDR3 is CASSFSTGEYEQYF. The CDR3 DNA follows: TGCGCCAGCAGCTTCTCGACAGGGGAGTACGAGCAGTACTTC.

V usage is TRBV12-2 and J usage is TRBJ2-1; the table assigns TRBD1, which was not confirmed against the DNA. TRBV12-2 is termed a pseudogene. CDR3 size: 16 residues. The DNA of the CDR3 is TGTGCAAGTCGCTTAAGGTACGCCACTGGGCACAATGAGCAGTTCTTC. Encoded protein: CASRLRYATGHNEQFF.

This clone showed up just a few times. In the same sample, other DNA sequences code for this CDR3. The chain recombines TRBV28 with TRBJ2-7; no reliable D call. V was cut by 4 bases and J by 1 base, with 2 bases left in between. The CDR3 extends over 11 amino acids. The germline CDR1 and CDR2 sequences are MDHEN and SYDVKM. Here the CDR3 reads CASSSSYEQYF. The CDR3 DNA reads as TGTGCCAGCAGTTCGTCCTACGAGCAGTACTTC.

The CDR3 DNA sequence: TGTGCCAGCAGCGTAGGCCGGAGCTCCTATAATTCACCCCTCCACTTT. It is translated as CASSVGRSSYNSPLHF. The chain uses TRBV9 and TRBJ1-6, with D hard to call. V lost 0 bases, J lost 0 bases, and 7 bases lay in between. The CDR3 totals 16 residues. Germline V lookup: CDR1 SGDLS, CDR2 YYNGEE.

The chain recombines TRBV4-3 with TRBJ1-6, with no clear D. Trimming took 0 bases from V and 9 from J, leaving 12 bases between them. This CDR3 spans 15 amino acids. Germline V gene data show CDR1 as LGHNA and CDR2 as YSLEER. The CDR3: CASSQERGTTSPLHF. The CDR3 DNA is TGCGCCAGCAGCCAAGAACGGGGAACAACTTCACCCCTCCACTTT.

This clone was found once. The J gene is TRBJ2-7, the V gene TRBV6-7; 11 bases map to TRBD1. TRBV6-7 is an ORF; its function is uncertain. J was trimmed by 5 bases and V by 11 bases; bases with no gene match: 8. There are 13 residues in the CDR3. Written as DNA, the CDR3 is TGTGCCGTCATTGGGACAGGGGGGAACGAGCAGTACTTC. Translated, it gives CAVIGTGGNEQYF.

V is TRBV11-2 and J is TRBJ1-3; no reliable D call. The CDR3 covers 12 residues. The V and J ends lost 5 bases and 4 bases respectively, with 6 bases between them. Per the germline V gene, CDR1 is SGHAT and CDR2 is FQNNGV. CDR3 DNA sequence: TGTGCCAGCAGCCGCGGCGGAAACACCATATATTTT. This gives the protein CASSRGGNTIYF.

The chain couples TRBV6-5 to TRBJ1-1; D is unclear. The length of the CDR3 is 13 residues. In germline, CDR1 is MNHEY, CDR2 SVGAGI. V was shortened by 7 bases and J by 1 base, with 10 bases between the two germline ends. The CDR3 sequence: CASTVLQNTEAFF. In DNA form, the CDR3 reads TGTGCCAGCACAGTGTTACAGAACACTGAAGCTTTCTTT.

This sequence joins TRBV6-5 and TRBJ1-3; D is unclear. V was pared by 6 bases and J by 3 bases, with 6 bases between. This CDR3 region has 12 residues. Germline CDR1 is MNHEY and CDR2 is SVGAGI. The CDR3 reads CASRLGGNTIYF. CDR3 nucleotides: TGTGCCAGCAGACTCGGTGGAAACACCATATATTTT.